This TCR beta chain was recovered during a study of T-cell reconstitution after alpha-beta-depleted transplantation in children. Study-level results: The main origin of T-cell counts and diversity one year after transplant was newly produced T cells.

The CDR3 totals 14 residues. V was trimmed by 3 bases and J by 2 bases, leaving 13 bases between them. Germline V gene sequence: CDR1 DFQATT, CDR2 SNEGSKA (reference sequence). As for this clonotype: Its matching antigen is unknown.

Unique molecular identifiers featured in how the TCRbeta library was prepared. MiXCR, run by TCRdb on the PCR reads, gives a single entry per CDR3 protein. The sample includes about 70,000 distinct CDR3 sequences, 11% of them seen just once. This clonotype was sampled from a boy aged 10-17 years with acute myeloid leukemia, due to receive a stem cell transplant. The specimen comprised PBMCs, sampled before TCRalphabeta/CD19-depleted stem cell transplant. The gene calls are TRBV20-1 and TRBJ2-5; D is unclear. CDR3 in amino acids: CSARVIDKQETQYF. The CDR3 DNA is TGCAGTGCTAGGGTAATCGACAAACAAGAGACCCAGTACTTC.